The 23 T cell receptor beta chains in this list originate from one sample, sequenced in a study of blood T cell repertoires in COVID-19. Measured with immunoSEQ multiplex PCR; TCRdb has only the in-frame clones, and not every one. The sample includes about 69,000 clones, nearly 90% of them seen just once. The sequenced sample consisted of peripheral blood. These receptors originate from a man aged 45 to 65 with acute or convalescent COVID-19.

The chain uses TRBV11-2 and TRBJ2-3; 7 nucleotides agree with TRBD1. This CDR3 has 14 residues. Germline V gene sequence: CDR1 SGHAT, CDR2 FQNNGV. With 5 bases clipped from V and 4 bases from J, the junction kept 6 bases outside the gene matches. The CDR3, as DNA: TGTGCCAGCAGCCAAACAGGGGTGGCAGATACGCAGTATTTT. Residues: CASSQTGVADTQYF.

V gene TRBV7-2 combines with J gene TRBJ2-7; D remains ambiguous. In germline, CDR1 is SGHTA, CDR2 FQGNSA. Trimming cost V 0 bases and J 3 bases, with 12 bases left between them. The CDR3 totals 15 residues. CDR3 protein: CASSLASGLLYEQYF. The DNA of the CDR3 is TGTGCCAGCAGCTTAGCTTCTGGTCTACTCTACGAGCAGTACTTC.

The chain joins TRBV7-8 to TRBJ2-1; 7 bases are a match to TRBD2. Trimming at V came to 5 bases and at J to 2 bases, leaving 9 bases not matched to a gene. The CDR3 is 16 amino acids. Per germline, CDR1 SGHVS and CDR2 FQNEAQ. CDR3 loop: CASSRGLVRPYNEQFF. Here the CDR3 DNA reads TGTGCCAGCAGCCGAGGACTAGTCCGACCCTACAATGAGCAGTTCTTC.

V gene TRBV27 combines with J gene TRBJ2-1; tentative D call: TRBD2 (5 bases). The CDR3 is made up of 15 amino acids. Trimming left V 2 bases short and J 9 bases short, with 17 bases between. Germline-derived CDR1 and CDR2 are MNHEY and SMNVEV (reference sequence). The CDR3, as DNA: TGTGCCAGCAGTTTACGACCGGGCCTAGCCAGTGAGCAGTTCTTC. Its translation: CASSLRPGLASEQFF.

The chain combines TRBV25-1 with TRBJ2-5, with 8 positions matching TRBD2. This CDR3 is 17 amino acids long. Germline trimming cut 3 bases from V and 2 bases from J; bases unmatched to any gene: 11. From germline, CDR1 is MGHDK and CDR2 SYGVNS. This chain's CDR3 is CASSDPGALAGQETQYF. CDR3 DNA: TGTGCCAGCAGTGATCCAGGTGCCTTAGCGGGACAAGAGACCCAGTACTTC.

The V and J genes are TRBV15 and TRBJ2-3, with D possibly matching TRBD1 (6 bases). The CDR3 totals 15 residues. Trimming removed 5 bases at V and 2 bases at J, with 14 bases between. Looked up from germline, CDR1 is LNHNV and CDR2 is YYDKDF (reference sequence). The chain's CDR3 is CATSADRSYTDTQYF. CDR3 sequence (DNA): TGTGCCACCAGCGCAGACAGGAGTTACACAGATACGCAGTATTTT.

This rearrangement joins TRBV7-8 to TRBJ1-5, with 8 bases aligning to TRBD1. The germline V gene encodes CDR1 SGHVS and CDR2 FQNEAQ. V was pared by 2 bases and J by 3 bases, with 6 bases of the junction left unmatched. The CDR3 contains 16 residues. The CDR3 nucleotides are TGTGCCAGCAGCTTATATCAGGGGGCTCACAATCAGCCCCAGCATTTT. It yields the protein CASSLYQGAHNQPQHF.

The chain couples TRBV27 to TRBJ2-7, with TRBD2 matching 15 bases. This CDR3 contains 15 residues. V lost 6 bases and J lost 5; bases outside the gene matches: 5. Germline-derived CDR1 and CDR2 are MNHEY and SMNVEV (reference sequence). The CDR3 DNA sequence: TGTGCCAGCAGACAGGGACTAGCGGGAGGCCACGAGCAGTACTTC. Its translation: CASRQGLAGGHEQYF.

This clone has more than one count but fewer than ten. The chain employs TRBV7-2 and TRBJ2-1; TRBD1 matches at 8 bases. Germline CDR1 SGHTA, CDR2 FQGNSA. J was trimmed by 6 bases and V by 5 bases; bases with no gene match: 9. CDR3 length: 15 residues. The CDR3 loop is CASSRTGTGRNEQFF. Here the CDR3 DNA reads TGTGCCAGCAGCCGCACCGGGACAGGACGCAATGAGCAGTTCTTC.

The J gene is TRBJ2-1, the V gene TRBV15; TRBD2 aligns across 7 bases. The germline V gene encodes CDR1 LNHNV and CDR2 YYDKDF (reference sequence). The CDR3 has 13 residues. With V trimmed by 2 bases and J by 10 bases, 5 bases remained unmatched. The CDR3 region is CATSRFLAAEQFF. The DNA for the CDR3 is TGTGCCACCAGCAGATTCCTAGCGGCGGAGCAGTTCTTC.

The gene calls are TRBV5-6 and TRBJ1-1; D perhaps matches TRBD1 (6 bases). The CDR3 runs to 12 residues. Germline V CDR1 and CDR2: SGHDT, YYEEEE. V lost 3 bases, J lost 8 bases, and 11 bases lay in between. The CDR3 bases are TGTGCCAGCAGCTACAGGGTCTCCGAAGCTTTCTTT. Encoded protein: CASSYRVSEAFF.

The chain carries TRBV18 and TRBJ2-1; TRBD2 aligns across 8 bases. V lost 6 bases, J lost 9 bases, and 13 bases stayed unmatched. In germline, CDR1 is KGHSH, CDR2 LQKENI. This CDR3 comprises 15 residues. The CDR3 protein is CASSPISAGGGEQFF. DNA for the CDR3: TGTGCCAGCTCGCCCATCTCCGCCGGGGGGGGTGAGCAGTTCTTC.

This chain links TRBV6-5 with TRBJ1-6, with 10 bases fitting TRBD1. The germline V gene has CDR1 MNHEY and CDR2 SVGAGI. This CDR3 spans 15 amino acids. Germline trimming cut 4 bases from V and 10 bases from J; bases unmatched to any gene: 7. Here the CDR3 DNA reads TGTGCCAGCAGTTTAAACCGGGACAGGGGCTCACCCCTCCACTTT. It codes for CASSLNRDRGSPLHF.

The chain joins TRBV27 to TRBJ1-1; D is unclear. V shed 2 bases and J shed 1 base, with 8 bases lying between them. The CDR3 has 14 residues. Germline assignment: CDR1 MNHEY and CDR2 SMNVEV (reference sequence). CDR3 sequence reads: CASSLNPGNTEAFF. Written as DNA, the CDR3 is TGTGCCAGCAGTTTAAACCCCGGGAACACTGAAGCTTTCTTT.

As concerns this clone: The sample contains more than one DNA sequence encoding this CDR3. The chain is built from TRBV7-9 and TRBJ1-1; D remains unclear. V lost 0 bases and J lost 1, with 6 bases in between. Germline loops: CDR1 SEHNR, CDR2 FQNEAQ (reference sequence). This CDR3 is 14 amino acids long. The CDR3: CASSLAGANTEAFF. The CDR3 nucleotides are TGTGCCAGCAGCTTAGCGGGCGCGAACACTGAAGCTTTCTTT.

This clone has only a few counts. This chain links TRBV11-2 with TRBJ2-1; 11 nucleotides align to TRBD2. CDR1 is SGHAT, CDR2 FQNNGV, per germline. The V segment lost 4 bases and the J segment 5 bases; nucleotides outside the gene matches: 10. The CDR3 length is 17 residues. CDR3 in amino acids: CASSSAPLAGGNNEQFF. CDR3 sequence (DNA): TGTGCCAGCAGCTCCGCCCCCCTAGCGGGAGGAAACAATGAGCAGTTCTTC.

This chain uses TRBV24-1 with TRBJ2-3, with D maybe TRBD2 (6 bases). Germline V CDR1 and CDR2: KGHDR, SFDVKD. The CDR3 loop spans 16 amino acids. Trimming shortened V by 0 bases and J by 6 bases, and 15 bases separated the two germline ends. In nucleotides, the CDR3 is TGTGCCACCAGTGATTTGAAGGGTGCGGGGAAGGATACGCAGTATTTT. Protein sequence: CATSDLKGAGKDTQYF.

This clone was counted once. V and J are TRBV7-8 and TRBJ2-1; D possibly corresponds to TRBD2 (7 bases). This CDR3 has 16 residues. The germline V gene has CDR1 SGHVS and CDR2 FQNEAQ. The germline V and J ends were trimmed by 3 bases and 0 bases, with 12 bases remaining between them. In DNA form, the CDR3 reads TGTGCCAGCAGCTTGGGACTACAGGGCTCCTACAATGAGCAGTTCTTC. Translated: CASSLGLQGSYNEQFF.

CDR3 DNA: TGTGCCAGCAGTGAATCATCAGGGGAGCTGGTCTATGGCTACACCTTC. This encodes CASSESSGELVYGYTF. This chain joins TRBV25-1 and TRBJ1-2, with TRBD1 as a possible D gene (6 bases). The germline CDR1 and CDR2 sequences are MGHDK and SYGVNS. The CDR3 is 16 amino acids. The V end was cut by 1 base, the J end by 4 bases, with 16 bases between.

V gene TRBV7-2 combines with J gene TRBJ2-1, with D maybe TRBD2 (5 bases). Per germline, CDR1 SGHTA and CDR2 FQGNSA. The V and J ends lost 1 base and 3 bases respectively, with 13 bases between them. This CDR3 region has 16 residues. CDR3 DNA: TGTGCCAGCAGCTTAGTTGGCGGAGAGGGCTACAATGAGCAGTTCTTC. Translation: CASSLVGGEGYNEQFF.

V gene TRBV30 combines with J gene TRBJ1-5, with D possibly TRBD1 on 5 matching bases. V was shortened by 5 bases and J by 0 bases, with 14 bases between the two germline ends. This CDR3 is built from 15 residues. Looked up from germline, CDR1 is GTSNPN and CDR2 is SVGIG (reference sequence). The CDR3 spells CAWARGGNSNQPQHF. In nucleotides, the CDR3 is TGTGCCTGGGCCCGGGGGGGTAATAGCAATCAGCCCCAGCATTTT.

CDR3 in amino acids: CASSSRTAYTGELFF. The CDR3 coding sequence is TGTGCCAGCAGCTCAAGGACAGCCTACACCGGGGAGCTGTTTTTT. The V call is TRBV7-8, the J call TRBJ2-2; a possible D gene is TRBD1 (6 bases). This CDR3 contains 15 residues. CDR1 and CDR2 from the germline V gene are SGHVS and FQNEAQ. Trimming left V 4 bases short and J 3 bases short, with 12 bases between.

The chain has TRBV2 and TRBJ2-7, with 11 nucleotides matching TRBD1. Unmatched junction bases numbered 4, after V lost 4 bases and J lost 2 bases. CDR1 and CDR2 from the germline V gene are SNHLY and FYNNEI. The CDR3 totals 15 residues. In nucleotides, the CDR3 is TGTGCCAGCAGTGCCGGGACAGGGGGTGCCTACGAGCAGTACTTC. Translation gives CASSAGTGGAYEQYF.